This T cell receptor beta chain was captured in a study of shared clonotypes between healthy human individuals. Note on this clone: Its antigen is unidentified.

CDR3 length: 14 amino acids. After removal of 2 bases from V and 5 bases from J, the junction contained 5 bases not matched to a gene. Germline V CDR1 and CDR2: SGDLS, YYNGEE. The run depth of the assay was deep. The data were produced by immunoSEQ multiplex PCR, yet TCRdb's version contains in-frame clones alone and is incomplete. The top ten hold more than 0.85% of the sample, which has about 1.1 million clones, roughly 80% seen once. Findings of the study overall: Some clonotypes were shared by all four sorted-subset donors, while others were not shared. The non-shared ones had lower generation probabilities than the shared ones.

There were no recent acute infections or vaccinations among the donors, who were healthy HIV-negative adults. Every contributor of samples was a Caucasian grown-up residing in Nashville, Tennessee. The chain carries TRBV9 and TRBJ2-3; the match to TRBD2 covers 7 bases. The sample comprised memory CD4+ T cells from PBMCs. The sample's subset: CD45RA-negative fraction. The clonotype comes from a man between 18 and 29 years old in good health. Some clones in this sample may be carry-over from other donors' samples. CDR3 sequence: CASSVTGGGDTQYF. CDR3 sequence (DNA): TGTGCCAGCAGCGTTACGGGAGGAGGAGATACGCAGTATTTT.